This section outlines one T cell receptor (beta chain) sequence together with its context. Ipilimumab, 1 mg/kg, started 14 to 28 days after autologous transplant. Dosing: nivolumab 3 mg/kg IV, weeks 1, 4, 7, 10, then every two weeks to week 26. Germline V gene sequence: CDR1 SGHTA, CDR2 FQGNSA. V shed 6 bases and J 1 base; nucleotides not matched to a gene: 12. The CDR3 sequence is 16 residues long. This sample is drawn from a study of ipilimumab plus nivolumab after autologous stem cell transplantation. On the study more broadly: Typical patient got a handful of ipilimumab doses and seven to nine nivolumab doses (median). Myeloma cases were transplant-naive high-risk or relapsed within 3 years post first autologous transplant.

Some clones are missing from TCRdb's copy, which holds only in-frame ones; the method was immunoSEQ multiplex PCR. The data hold 9,000 to 15,000 clones, with about 75% observed a single time. The material was PBMCs, obtained in a trial of ipilimumab plus nivolumab as post-transplant consolidation. The rearrangement uses TRBV7-2 and TRBJ2-7; 7 nucleotides match TRBD2. The TCR sequence derives from a male donor with multiple myeloma. The CDR3 sequence: CASSGHGRGLSYEQYF. CDR3 nucleotides: TGTGCCAGCAGTGGCCATGGGCGGGGACTATCCTACGAGCAGTACTTC. Supplemented by reference TRBV7-2 and TRBJ2-7, the full variable domain reads GAGVSQSPSNKVTEKGKDVELRCDPISGHTALYWYRQSLGQGLEFLIYFQGNSAPDKSGLPSDRFSAERTGGSVSTLTIQRTQQEDSAVYLCASSGHGRGLSYEQYFGPGTRLTVT.